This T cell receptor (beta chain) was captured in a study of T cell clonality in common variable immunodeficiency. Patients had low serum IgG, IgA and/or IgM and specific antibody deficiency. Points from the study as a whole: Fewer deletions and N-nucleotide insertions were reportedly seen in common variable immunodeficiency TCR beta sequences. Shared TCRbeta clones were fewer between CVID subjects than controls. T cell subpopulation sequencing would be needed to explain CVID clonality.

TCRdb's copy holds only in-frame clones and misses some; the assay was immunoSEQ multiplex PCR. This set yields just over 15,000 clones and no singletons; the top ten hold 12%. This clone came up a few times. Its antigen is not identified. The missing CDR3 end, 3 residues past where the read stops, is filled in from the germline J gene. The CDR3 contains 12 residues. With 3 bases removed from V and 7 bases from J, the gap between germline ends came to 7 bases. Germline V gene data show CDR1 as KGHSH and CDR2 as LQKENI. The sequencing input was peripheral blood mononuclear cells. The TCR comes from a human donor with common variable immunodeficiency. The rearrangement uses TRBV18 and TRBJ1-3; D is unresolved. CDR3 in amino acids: CASSPLGNTIYF. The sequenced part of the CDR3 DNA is TGTGCCAGCTCACCGCTCGGTAACACC.